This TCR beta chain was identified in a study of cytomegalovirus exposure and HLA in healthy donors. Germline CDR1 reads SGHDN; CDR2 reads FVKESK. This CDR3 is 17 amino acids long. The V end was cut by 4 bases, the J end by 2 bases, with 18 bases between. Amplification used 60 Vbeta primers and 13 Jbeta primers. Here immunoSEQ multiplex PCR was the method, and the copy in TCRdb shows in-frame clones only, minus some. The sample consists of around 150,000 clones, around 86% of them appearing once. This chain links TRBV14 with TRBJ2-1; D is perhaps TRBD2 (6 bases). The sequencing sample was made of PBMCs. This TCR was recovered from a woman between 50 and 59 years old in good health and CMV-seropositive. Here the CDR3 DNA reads TGTGCCAGCAGCCGGATCGCCGGGACTTTCCCCTACAATGAGCAGTTCTTC. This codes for CASSRIAGTFPYNEQFF.